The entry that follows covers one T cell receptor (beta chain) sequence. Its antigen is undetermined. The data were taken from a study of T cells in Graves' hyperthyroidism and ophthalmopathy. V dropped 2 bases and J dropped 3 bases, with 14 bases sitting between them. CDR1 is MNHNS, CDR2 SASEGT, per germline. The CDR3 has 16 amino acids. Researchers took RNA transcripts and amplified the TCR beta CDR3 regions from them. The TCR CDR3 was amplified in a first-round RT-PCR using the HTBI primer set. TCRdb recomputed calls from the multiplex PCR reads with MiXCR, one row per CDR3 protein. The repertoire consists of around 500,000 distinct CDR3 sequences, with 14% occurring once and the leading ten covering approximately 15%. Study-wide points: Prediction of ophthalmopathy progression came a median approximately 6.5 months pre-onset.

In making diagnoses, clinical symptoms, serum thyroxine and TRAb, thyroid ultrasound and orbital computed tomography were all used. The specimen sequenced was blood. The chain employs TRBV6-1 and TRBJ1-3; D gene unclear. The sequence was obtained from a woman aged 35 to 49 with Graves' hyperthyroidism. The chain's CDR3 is CASSEHIGGSGNTIYF. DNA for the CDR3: TGTGCCAGCAGTGAACATATCGGAGGGAGTGGAAACACCATATATTTT.